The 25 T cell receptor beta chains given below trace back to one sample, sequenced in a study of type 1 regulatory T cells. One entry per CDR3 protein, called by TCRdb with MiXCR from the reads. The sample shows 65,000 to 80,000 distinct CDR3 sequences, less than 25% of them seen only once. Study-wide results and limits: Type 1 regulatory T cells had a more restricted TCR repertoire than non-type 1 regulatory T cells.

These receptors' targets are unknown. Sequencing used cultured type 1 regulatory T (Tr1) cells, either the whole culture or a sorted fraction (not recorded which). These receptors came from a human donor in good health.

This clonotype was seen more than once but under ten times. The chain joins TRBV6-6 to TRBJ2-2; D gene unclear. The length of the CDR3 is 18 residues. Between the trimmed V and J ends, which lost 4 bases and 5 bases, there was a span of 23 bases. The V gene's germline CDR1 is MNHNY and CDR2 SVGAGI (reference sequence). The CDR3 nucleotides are TGTGCCAGCAGTTCCACTTCCAATGCGGACCTAAGTACCGGGGAGCTGTTTTTT. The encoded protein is CASSSTSNADLSTGELFF.

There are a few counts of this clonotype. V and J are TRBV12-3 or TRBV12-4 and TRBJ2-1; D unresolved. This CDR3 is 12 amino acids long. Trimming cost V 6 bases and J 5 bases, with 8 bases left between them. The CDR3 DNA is TGTGCCAGCAGCCAAACAGACAATGAGCAGTTCTTC. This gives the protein CASSQTDNEQFF.

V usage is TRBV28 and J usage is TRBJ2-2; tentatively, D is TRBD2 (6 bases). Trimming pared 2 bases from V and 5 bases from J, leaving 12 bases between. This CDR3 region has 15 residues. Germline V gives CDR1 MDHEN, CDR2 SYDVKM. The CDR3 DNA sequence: TGTGCCAGCAGTTTAAGGCGGGACTTAACCGGGGAGCTGTTTTTT. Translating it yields CASSLRRDLTGELFF.

The CDR3 DNA is TGTGCCAGTAGTCTCCTGCGGTGGGGTGAGCAGTTCTTC. It is translated as CASSLLRWGEQFF. The V call is TRBV19, the J call TRBJ2-1; D uncertain. The CDR3 has 13 amino acids. Trimming stripped 5 bases from V and 9 bases from J, with 14 bases between. Germline V CDR1 and CDR2: LNHDA, SQIVND (reference sequence).

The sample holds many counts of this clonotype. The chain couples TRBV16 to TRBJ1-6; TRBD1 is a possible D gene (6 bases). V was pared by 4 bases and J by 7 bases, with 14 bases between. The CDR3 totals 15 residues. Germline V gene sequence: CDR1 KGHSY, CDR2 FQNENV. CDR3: CASSPLPGENSPLHF. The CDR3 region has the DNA TGTGCCAGCAGCCCCCTGCCAGGGGAGAATTCACCCCTCCACTTT.

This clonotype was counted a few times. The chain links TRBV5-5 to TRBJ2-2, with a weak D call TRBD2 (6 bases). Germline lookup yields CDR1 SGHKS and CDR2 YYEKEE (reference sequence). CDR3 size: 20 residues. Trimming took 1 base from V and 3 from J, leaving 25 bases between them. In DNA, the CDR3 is TGTGCCAGCAGCTTGATTTTGGTAAAGGGACTCGGAGGTTACACCGGGGAGCTGTTTTTT. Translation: CASSLILVKGLGGYTGELFF.

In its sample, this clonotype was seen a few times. This CDR3 is CASRPGQGEGYTF. CDR3 sequence (DNA): TGTGCAAGTCGCCCGGGACAGGGTGAGGGCTACACCTTC. This chain uses TRBV12-2 with TRBJ1-2; the table assigns TRBD1, which was not confirmed against the DNA. TRBV12-2 is an annotated pseudogene. This CDR3 has 13 amino acids.

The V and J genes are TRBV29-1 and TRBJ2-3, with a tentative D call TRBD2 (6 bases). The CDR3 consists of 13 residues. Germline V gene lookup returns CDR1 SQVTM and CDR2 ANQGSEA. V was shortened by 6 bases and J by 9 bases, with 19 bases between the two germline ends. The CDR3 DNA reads TGCAGCGTACCGGGACTCTCCCTGGAAACGCAGTATTTT. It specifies CSVPGLSLETQYF.

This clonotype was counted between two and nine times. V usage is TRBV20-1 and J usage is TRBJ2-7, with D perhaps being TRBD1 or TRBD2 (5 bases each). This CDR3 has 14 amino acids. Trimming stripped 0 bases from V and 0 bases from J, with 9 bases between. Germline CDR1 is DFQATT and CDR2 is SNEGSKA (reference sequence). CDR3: CSARDIGASYEQYF. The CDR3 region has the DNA TGCAGTGCTAGAGATATCGGGGCCTCCTACGAGCAGTACTTC.

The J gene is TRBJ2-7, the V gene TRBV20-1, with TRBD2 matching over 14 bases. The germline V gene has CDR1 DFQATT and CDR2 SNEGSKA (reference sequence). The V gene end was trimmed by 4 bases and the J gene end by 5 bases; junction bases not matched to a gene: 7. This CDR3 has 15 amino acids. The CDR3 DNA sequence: TGCAGTGCTATGGGCGGACTAGCGGGAGGAAACGAGCAGTACTTC. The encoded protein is CSAMGGLAGGNEQYF.

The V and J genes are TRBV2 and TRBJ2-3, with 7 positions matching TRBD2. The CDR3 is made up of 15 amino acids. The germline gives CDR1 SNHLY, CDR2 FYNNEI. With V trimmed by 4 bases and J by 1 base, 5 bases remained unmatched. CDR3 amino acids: CASSALAGGTDTQYF. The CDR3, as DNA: TGTGCCAGCAGTGCTTTGGCGGGGGGCACAGATACGCAGTATTTT.

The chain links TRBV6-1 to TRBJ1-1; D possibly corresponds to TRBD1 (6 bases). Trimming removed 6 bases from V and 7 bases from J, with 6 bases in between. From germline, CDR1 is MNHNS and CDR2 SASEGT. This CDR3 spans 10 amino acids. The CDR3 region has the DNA TGTGCCAGCAGACAGGGTGAAGCTTTCTTT. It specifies CASRQGEAFF.

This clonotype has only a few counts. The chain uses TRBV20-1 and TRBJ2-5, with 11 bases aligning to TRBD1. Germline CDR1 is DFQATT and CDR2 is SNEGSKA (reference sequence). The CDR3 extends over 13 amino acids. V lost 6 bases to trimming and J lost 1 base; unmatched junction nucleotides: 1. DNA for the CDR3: TGCAGTGCAGGGACAGGGGGCCAAGAGACCCAGTACTTC. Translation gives CSAGTGGQETQYF.

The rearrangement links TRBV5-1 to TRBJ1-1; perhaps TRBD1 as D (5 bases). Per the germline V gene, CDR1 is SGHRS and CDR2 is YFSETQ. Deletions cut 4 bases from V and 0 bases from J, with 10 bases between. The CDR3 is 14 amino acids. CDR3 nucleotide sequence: TGCGCCAGCAGCGTCCGGGACCTGAACACTGAAGCTTTCTTT. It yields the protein CASSVRDLNTEAFF.

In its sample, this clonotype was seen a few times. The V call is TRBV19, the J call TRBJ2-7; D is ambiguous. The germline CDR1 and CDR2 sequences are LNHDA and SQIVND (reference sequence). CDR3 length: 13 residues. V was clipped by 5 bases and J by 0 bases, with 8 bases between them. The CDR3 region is CASSRPDSYEQYF. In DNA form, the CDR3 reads TGTGCCAGTAGTCGACCGGACTCCTACGAGCAGTACTTC.

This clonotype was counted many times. The CDR3 coding sequence is TGCGCCAGCAGCCCGATGACTAGCCCCGGGGAGCTGTTTTTT. Its protein is CASSPMTSPGELFF. The V and J genes are TRBV5-1 and TRBJ2-2; TRBD2 matches 7 bases. The junction had 6 bases not matched to a gene; V was cut back by 4 bases and J by 6 bases. The CDR3 spans 14 residues. Germline CDR1 is SGHRS and CDR2 is YFSETQ.

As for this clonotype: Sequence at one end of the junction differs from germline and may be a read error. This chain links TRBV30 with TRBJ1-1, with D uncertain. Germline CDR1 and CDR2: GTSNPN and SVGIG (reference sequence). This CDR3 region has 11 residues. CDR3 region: CAWSLDTEAFF. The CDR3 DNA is TGTGCCTGGAGTTTAGATACTGAAGCCTTCTTT.

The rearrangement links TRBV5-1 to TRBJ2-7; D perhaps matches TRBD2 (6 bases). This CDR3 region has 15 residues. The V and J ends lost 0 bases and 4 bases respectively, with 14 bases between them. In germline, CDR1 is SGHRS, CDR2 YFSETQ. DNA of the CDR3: TGCGCCAGCAGCTTGGTGGCTAGCGTACAGTACGAGCAGTACTTC. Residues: CASSLVASVQYEQYF.

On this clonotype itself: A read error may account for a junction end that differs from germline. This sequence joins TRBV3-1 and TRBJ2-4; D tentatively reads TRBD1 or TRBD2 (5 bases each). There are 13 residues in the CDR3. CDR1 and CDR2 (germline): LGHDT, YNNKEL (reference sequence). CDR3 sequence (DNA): TGTGTCAGCACCGATTCCGGGACGCGGATTCAGTACTTC. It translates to CVSTDSGTRIQYF.

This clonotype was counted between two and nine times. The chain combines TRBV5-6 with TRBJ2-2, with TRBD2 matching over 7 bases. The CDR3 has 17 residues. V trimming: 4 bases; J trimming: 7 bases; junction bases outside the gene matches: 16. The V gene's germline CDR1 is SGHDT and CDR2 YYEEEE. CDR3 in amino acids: CASSQLWGAGVNGELFF. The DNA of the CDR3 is TGTGCCAGCAGCCAATTGTGGGGCGCGGGAGTTAACGGGGAGCTGTTTTTT.

DNA for the CDR3: TGTGCCAGCAGCTTGGAGGGGTGGTCAGGGGGCCGGGAGACCCAGTACTTC. Translation gives CASSLEGWSGGRETQYF. The rearrangement uses TRBV5-4 and TRBJ2-5, with 8 bases matching TRBD1. The J segment lost 5 bases and the V segment lost 0 bases, leaving 12 bases of the junction unmatched. Looked up from germline, CDR1 is SGHNT and CDR2 is YYREEE (reference sequence). This CDR3 is 17 amino acids long.

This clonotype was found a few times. The CDR3 region has the DNA TGTGCCAGCAGCGTCACAGGGGGCGCTTACACTGAAGCTTTCTTT. This sequence encodes CASSVTGGAYTEAFF. The chain employs TRBV9 and TRBJ1-1, with TRBD1 matching over 9 bases. With 2 bases clipped from V and 3 bases from J, the junction kept 5 bases outside the gene matches. The CDR3 spans 15 residues. Germline-derived CDR1 and CDR2 are SGDLS and YYNGEE. The complete variable domain, with remaining parts taken from reference TRBV9 and TRBJ1-1, reads DSGVTQTPKHLITATGQRVTLRCSPRSGDLSVYWYQQSLDQGLQFLIQYYNGEERAKGNILERFSAQQFPDLHSELNLSSLELGDSALYFCASSVTGGAYTEAFFGQGTRLTVV.

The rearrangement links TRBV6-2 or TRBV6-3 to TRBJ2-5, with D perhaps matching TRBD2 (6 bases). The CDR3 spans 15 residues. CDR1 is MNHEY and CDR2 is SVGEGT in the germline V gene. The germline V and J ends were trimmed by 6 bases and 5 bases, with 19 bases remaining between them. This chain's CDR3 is CASRPNQPRGETQYF. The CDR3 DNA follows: TGTGCCAGCAGGCCCAATCAACCCCGGGGGGAGACCCAGTACTTC.

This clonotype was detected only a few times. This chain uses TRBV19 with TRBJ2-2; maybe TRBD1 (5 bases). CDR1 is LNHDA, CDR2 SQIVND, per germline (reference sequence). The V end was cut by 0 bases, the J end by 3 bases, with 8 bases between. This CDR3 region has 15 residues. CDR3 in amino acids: CASSIDQGYTGELFF. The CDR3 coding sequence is TGTGCCAGTAGTATAGATCAGGGTTACACCGGGGAGCTGTTTTTT.

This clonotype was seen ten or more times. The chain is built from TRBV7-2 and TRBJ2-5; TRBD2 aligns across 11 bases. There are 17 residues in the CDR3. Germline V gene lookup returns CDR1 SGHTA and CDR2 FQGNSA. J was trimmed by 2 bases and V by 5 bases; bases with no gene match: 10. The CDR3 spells CASSPQGTSGSQETQYF. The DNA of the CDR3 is TGTGCCAGCAGCCCACAAGGGACTAGCGGATCACAAGAGACCCAGTACTTC.